Listed below are T cell receptor beta chains from one sample, sequenced in a study of T cell responses to AZD1222 COVID-19 vaccine. This table comes from immunoSEQ multiplex PCR, and its TCRdb copy is limited to in-frame clones, with some not included. This table holds 150,000 or so clones, under 95% found once. This specimen was peripheral blood, taken on day 0 of AZD1222 vaccination. These receptors were collected from an adult in good health. Each CDR3 is given with its conserved first and last residue. Each record gives: CDR3 DNA, CDR3 protein, D gene, V gene, clone size, J gene. D genes are given only for firm matches. Rows may omit the clone size; those that give it use once, few, many or a size class.

TGTGCTAGCAGCTTAGTTCGACAGGGGACGAGCAATCAGCCCCAGCATTTT,CASSLVRQGTSNQPQHF,TRBD1,TRBV7-7,NA,TRBJ1-5
TGCAGCGTTGAAGAATATTGGGAAGACAGGGGTCGGGGCTATGGCTACACCTTC,CSVEEYWEDRGRGYGYTF,TRBD1,TRBV29-1,NA,TRBJ1-2
TGTGCCAGCAGCCCGACCGGGACAGGGGACTATGGCTACACCTTC,CASSPTGTGDYGYTF,TRBD1,TRBV9,NA,TRBJ1-2
TGCAGCGTTGACGAGGGAAACTATGGCTACACCTTC,CSVDEGNYGYTF,NA,TRBV29-1,NA,TRBJ1-2
TGTGCCAGCAGGAGCTCCTATAATTCACCCCTCCACTTT,CASRSSYNSPLHF,NA,TRBV5-8,once,TRBJ1-6
TGTGCCAGTAGTATGTCGGTCACCGGGACAGCTTTCTATGGCTACACCTTC,CASSMSVTGTAFYGYTF,TRBD1,TRBV19,NA,TRBJ1-2
TGTGCCTGGAGTAATTCGGTGAGGGGCCCGAACACTGAAGCTTTCTTT,CAWSNSVRGPNTEAFF,NA,TRBV30,NA,TRBJ1-1
TGCGCCAGCAGGGACAGCGCTAGCACAGATACGCAGTATTTT,CASRDSASTDTQYF,NA,TRBV5-1,NA,TRBJ2-3
TGCGCCAGCAGCCAAGGTCCCGGATACGAGCAGTACTTC,CASSQGPGYEQYF,NA,TRBV4-1,NA,TRBJ2-7
TGTGCCAGCTCACCCGCACAGGGGCGAGGCGAGCAGTACTTC,CASSPAQGRGEQYF,TRBD1,TRBV18,NA,TRBJ2-7
TGTGCCAGCAGGCCCTGGGGGCTAGTAGATACGCAGTATTTT,CASRPWGLVDTQYF,NA,TRBV2,NA,TRBJ2-3
TGCAGTGCTGTATATGGAAACACCATATATTTT,CSAVYGNTIYF,NA,TRBV20-1,NA,TRBJ1-3
TGTGCCACATGCGAGGGAGGAGACACCGGGGAGCTGTTTTTT,CATCEGGDTGELFF,NA,TRBV24-1,few,TRBJ2-2
TGTGCCAGCAGTCTATCCGACAGCTATGGCTACACCTTC,CASSLSDSYGYTF,NA,TRBV7-8,many,TRBJ1-2
TGCGCCAGCAGCCAGGGGACAGGGAGGGGAAACACCATATATTTT,CASSQGTGRGNTIYF,TRBD1,TRBV4-3,NA,TRBJ1-3
TGCGCCAGCAGCCAACGGACAGGGGACACCGGGGAGCTGTTTTTT,CASSQRTGDTGELFF,TRBD1,TRBV5-1,NA,TRBJ2-2
TGTGCCAGCAGTCCCCCCGGGACTAGTGTTTATACGCAGTATTTT,CASSPPGTSVYTQYF,TRBD2,TRBV28,NA,TRBJ2-3
TGTGCCAGCAGTCGACCAAGCTCCTACAATGAGCAGTTCTTC,CASSRPSSYNEQFF,NA,TRBV6-5,NA,TRBJ2-1
TGCGCCAGCAGCTTGGGGGAAGCCGGGGAGCTGTTTTTT,CASSLGEAGELFF,NA,TRBV5-1,NA,TRBJ2-2
TGTGCCAGCAGTTTACAGGGCGGGGGCTACACCTTC,CASSLQGGGYTF,NA,TRBV28,NA,TRBJ1-2
TGTGCCAGCAGTTACTCGATAGGACAGAGCTACGAGCAGTACTTC,CASSYSIGQSYEQYF,NA,TRBV6-2/TRBV6-3,NA,TRBJ2-7
TGCGCCAGCAGGGAGACTAGCAGCTACTACAATGAGCAGTTCTTC,CASRETSSYYNEQFF,TRBD2,TRBV5-1,NA,TRBJ2-1
TGTGCCAGCAGTGCACAGCCCGGCGGACCCTGGGGGGATACGCAGTATTTT,CASSAQPGGPWGDTQYF,NA,TRBV28,once,TRBJ2-3
TGTGCCAGCAGCCCCCCTGGAAACACCATATATTTT,CASSPPGNTIYF,NA,TRBV16,NA,TRBJ1-3
TGTGCCAGCAGTTCAGGGACAGGGTCCTCCTACGAGCAGTACTTC,CASSSGTGSSYEQYF,TRBD1,TRBV6-5,NA,TRBJ2-7
TGTGCCAGCAGCTTCGCAGGGGAGGGGTACGAGCAGTACTTC,CASSFAGEGYEQYF,NA,TRBV5-5,NA,TRBJ2-7
TGTGCCACCAGCCCTAGACTAGCGGGGGCCGCTGAGCAGTTCTTC,CATSPRLAGAAEQFF,TRBD2,TRBV15,NA,TRBJ2-1
TGTGCCAGCAGTTTGCCGTTTACTGGAAACACCATATATTTT,CASSLPFTGNTIYF,NA,TRBV28,once,TRBJ1-3
TGTGCCAGCAGGACGCACAGGGGTCTGACTGAAGCTTTCTTT,CASRTHRGLTEAFF,TRBD1,TRBV6-5,NA,TRBJ1-1
TGTGCCAGCAGTTCTAGGAGCAACTACAATGAGCAGTTCTTC,CASSSRSNYNEQFF,NA,TRBV27,NA,TRBJ2-1
TGTGCCAGTAGTATTGGGGTGACGGGTGGTGCAGATACGCAGTATTTT,CASSIGVTGGADTQYF,NA,TRBV19,NA,TRBJ2-3
TGTGCCAGCAGCAGTGGAGCGGGAGTGGAGACCCAGTACTTC,CASSSGAGVETQYF,TRBD2,TRBV7-2,few,TRBJ2-5
TGCGCCAGCAGCTTGTTACCGGACGGGACAAAGAACACTGAAGCTTTCTTT,CASSLLPDGTKNTEAFF,NA,TRBV5-1,NA,TRBJ1-1
TGTGCCAGCAGAGCTTGGGGGCAGGCCAACTATGGCTACACCTTC,CASRAWGQANYGYTF,NA,TRBV5-6,NA,TRBJ1-2
TGTGCCAGCAGCTTCCAGACAGCTAGCACAGATACGCAGTATTTT,CASSFQTASTDTQYF,NA,TRBV7-2,NA,TRBJ2-3
TGTGCCAGCAGCTCCGGACAGGGAGTGGCCACAGATACGCAGTATTTT,CASSSGQGVATDTQYF,TRBD1,TRBV5-4,NA,TRBJ2-3
TGTGCCAGCAGCGTCGGGCTTAATAATTCACCCCTCCACTTT,CASSVGLNNSPLHF,NA,TRBV9,NA,TRBJ1-6
TGTGCCAGCAGCCCTTCCTGGGGTCTCTCCTACGAGCAGTACTTC,CASSPSWGLSYEQYF,NA,TRBV2,NA,TRBJ2-7
TGTGCCAGTAGTATAGTCCAAGACAGAGGCTACACCTTC,CASSIVQDRGYTF,NA,TRBV19,NA,TRBJ1-2
TGTGCCAGCAGCGTATGGGGCCTGGCAACTAGCGGGAGTCGAAATACGCAGTATTTT,CASSVWGLATSGSRNTQYF,TRBD2,TRBV9,NA,TRBJ2-3
TGTGCCAGCAGCCTCTCAGGAGCAGTAGAAGCTTTCTTT,CASSLSGAVEAFF,NA,TRBV6-5,NA,TRBJ1-1
TGTGCCAGCAGCTTTACTAACACCGGGGAGCTGTTTTTT,CASSFTNTGELFF,NA,TRBV11-2,few,TRBJ2-2
TGTGCCACCAACGGTCTGTACGAGCAGTACTTC,CATNGLYEQYF,NA,TRBV28,NA,TRBJ2-7